This entry is about one T cell receptor beta chain. Assay: immunoSEQ multiplex PCR; the TCRdb copy retains only in-frame clones and omits some. The table shows some 84,000 clones, with around 84% occurring only once. This record comes from a study of cytotoxic CD8 clonotypes in ibrutinib-treated CLL. In germline, CDR1 is MNHEY, CDR2 SMNVEV (reference sequence). Unmatched junction bases numbered 13, after V lost 7 bases and J lost 3 bases. The CDR3 is made up of 16 amino acids. The chain joins TRBV27 to TRBJ2-3; 7 bases map to TRBD1. The sample was PBMCs, taken before ibrutinib treatment. The TCR was taken from a human donor with chronic lymphocytic leukemia. CDR3 sequence: CASNTGDTGFTDTQYF. As DNA, the CDR3 is TGTGCCAGCAATACAGGGGACACTGGGTTTACAGATACGCAGTATTTT.